The clone carrying this TCR beta chain has a single count. A Seattle source enrolled patients during active infection and followed them longitudinally. The sample originates from a study of blood T cell repertoires in COVID-19. As for the study in general: COVID-19 samples collected from the United States, Italy and Spain covered acute and convalescent phases. PBMCs, B-cell-depleted T cells, or T cells provided the cDNA or gDNA that made up the material.

V was pared by 4 bases and J by 4 bases, with 3 bases of the junction left unmatched. Germline V gives CDR1 SGHVS, CDR2 FNYEAQ. The CDR3 consists of 14 residues. Some clones are missing from TCRdb's copy, which holds only in-frame ones; the method was immunoSEQ multiplex PCR. The table has approximately 93,000 clones, around 88% seen once; the top ten hold around 2.1%. V and J are TRBV7-6 and TRBJ2-1; 8 nucleotides agree with TRBD1. This TCR was recovered from a man aged 45-60 years with COVID-19, enrolled during active disease. Source material: peripheral blood. The CDR3 nucleotides are TGTGCCAGCAGCTCTGACAGGGGATACAATGAGCAGTTCTTC. Translation gives CASSSDRGYNEQFF.